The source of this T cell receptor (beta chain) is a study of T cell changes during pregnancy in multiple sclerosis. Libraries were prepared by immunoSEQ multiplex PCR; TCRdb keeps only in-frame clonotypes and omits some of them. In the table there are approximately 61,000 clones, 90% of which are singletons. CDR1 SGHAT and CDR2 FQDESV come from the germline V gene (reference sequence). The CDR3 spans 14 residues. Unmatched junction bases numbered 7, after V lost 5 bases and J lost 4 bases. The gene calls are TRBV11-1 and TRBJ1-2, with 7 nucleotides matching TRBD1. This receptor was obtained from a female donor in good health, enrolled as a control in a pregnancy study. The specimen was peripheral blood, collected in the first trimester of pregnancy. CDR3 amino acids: CASSPPTGRYGYTF. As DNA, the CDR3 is TGTGCCAGCAGCCCCCCGACAGGGCGCTATGGCTACACCTTC. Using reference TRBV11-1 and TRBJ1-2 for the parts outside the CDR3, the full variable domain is EAEVAQSPRYKITEKSQAVAFWCDPISGHATLYWYRQILGQGPELLVQFQDESVVDDSQLPKDRFSAERLKGVDSTLKIQPAELGDSAMYLCASSPPTGRYGYTFGSGTRLTVV.